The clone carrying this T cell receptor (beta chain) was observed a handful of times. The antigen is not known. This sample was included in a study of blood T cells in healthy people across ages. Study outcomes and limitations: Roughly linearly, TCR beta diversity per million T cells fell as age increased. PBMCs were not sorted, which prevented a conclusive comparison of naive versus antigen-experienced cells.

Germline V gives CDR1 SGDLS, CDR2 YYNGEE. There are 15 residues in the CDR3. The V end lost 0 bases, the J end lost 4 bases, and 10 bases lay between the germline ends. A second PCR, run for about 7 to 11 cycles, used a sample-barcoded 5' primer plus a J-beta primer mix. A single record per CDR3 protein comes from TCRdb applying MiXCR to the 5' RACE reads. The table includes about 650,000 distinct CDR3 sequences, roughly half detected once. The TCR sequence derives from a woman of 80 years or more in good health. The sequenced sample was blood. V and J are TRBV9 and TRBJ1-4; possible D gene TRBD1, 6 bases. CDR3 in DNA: TGTGCCAGCAGCGTAGGGGGACATCTTAATGAAAAACTGTTTTTT. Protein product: CASSVGGHLNEKLFF.